This T cell receptor (beta chain) was observed in a study of cytomegalovirus exposure and HLA in healthy donors. The length of the CDR3 is 11 residues. The germline V gene encodes CDR1 ENHRY and CDR2 SYGVKD. V dropped 3 bases and J dropped 4 bases, with 3 bases sitting between them. The primer mix had 60 Vbeta and 13 Jbeta primers. Libraries were prepared by immunoSEQ multiplex PCR; TCRdb keeps only in-frame clonotypes and omits some of them. The sample contains about 95,000 clones, 76% of which appear only once. Donors in the study were healthy people who gave bone marrow. This chain uses TRBV10-3 with TRBJ1-2; D is ambiguous. The TCR was taken from a man between 25 and 39 years old in good health and CMV-seropositive. Material: PBMCs. The CDR3 spells CAISDGYGYTF. In DNA, the CDR3 is TGTGCCATCAGTGACGGCTATGGCTACACCTTC.